The source of this T cell receptor (beta chain) is a study of T cells in tumors after PD-1 blockade. Here immunoSEQ multiplex PCR was the method, and the copy in TCRdb shows in-frame clones only, minus some. This sample has about 59,000 clones, with about four fifths found just once. V was clipped by 7 bases and J by 8 bases, with 22 bases between them. Germline lookup yields CDR1 SGHRS and CDR2 YFSETQ. This CDR3 is 15 amino acids long. The chain is built from TRBV5-1 and TRBJ2-4; D may be TRBD2 (6 bases). This material consisted of PBMCs, taken before anti-PD-1 treatment. This clonotype was obtained from a human donor with basal cell carcinoma. The CDR3 DNA follows: TGCGCCAGCTCCTTGATGGGGACCCAGCGGGACATTCAGTACTTC. Translated: CASSLMGTQRDIQYF.